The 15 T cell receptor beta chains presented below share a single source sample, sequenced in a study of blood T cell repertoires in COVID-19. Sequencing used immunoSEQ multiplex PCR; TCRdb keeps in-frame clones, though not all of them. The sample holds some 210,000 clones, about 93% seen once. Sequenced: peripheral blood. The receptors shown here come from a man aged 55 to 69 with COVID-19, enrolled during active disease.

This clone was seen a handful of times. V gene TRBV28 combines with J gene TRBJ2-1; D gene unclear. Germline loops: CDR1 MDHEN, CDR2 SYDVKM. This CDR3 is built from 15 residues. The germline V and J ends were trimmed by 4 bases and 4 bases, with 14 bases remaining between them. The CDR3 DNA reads TGTGCCAGCAGTTCCCCCCGAGTCGTTTACAATGAGCAGTTCTTC. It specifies CASSSPRVVYNEQFF.

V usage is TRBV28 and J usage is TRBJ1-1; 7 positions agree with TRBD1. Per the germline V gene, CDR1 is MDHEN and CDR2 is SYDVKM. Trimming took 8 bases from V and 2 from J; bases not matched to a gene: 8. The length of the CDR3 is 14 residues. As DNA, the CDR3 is TGTGCCAGCTGGACAGGAGTTTTTAACACTGAAGCTTTCTTT. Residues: CASWTGVFNTEAFF. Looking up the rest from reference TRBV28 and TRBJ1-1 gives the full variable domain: DVKVTQSSRYLVKRTGEKVFLECVQDMDHENMFWYRQDPGLGLRLIYFSYDVKMKEKGDIPEGYSVSREKKERFSLILESASTNQTSMYLCASWTGVFNTEAFFGQGTRLTVV.

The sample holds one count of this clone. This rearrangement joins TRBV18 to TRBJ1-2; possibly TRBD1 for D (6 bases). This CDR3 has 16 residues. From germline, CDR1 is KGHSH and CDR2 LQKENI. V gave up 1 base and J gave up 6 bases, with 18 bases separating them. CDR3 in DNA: TGTGCCAGCTCACCACAGACAGGCACCGCAAGGGATGGCTACACCTTC. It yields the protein CASSPQTGTARDGYTF.

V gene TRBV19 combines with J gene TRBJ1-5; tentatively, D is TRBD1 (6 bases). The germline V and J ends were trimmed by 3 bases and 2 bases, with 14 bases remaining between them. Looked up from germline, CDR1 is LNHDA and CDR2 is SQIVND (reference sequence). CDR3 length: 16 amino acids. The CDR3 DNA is TGTGCCAGTAGTATGGAAGTGGGGGCGGGCAATCAGCCCCAGCATTTT. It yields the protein CASSMEVGAGNQPQHF.

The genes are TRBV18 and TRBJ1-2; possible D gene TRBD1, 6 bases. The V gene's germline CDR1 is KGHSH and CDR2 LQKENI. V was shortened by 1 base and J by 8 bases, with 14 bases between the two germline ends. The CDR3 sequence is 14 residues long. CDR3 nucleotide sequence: TGTGCCAGCTCACCACTGACAGGTCCCGAGGGCTACACCTTC. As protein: CASSPLTGPEGYTF.

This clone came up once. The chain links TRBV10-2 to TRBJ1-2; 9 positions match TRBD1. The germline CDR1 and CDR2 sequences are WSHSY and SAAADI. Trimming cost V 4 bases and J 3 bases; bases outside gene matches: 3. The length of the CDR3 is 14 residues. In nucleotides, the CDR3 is TGCGCCAGCAGTGTGAGACAGGGGGACTATGGCTACACCTTC. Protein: CASSVRQGDYGYTF.

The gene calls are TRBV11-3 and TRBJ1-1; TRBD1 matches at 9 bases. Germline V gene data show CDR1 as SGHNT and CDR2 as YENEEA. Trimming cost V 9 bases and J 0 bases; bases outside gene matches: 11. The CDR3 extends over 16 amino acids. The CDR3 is CASAPGQGEMNTEAFF. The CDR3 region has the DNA TGTGCCAGTGCCCCGGGACAGGGAGAAATGAACACTGAAGCTTTCTTT.

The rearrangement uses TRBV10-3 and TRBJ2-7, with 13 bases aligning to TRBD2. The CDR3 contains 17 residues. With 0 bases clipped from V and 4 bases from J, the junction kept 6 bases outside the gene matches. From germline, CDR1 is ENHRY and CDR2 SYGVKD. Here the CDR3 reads CAISESGLAGVGYEQYF. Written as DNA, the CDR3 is TGTGCCATCAGTGAGTCTGGACTAGCGGGAGTTGGGTACGAGCAGTACTTC.

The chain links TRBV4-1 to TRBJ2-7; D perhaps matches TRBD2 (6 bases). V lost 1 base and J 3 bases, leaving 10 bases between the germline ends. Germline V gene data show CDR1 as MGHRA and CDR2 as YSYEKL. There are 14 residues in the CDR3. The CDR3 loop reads CASSQGRGDYEQYF. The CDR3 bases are TGCGCCAGCAGCCAAGGGAGGGGCGACTACGAGCAGTACTTC.

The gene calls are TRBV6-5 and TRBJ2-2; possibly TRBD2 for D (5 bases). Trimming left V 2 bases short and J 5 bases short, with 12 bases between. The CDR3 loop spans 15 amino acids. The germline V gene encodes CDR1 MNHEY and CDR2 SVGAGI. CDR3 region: CASSYGRAGTGELFF. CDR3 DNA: TGTGCCAGCAGTTACGGGCGGGCCGGAACCGGGGAGCTGTTTTTT.

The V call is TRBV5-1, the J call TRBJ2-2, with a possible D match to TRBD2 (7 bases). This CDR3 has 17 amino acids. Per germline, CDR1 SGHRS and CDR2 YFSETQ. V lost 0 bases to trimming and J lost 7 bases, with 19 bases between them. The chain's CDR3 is CASSLEGGARRDGELFF. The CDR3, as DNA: TGCGCCAGCAGCTTGGAAGGGGGGGCGCGTCGTGACGGGGAGCTGTTTTTT. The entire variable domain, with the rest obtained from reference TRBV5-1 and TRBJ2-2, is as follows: KAGVTQTPRYLIKTRGQQVTLSCSPISGHRSVSWYQQTPGQGLQFLFEYFSETQRNKGNFPGRFSGRQFSNSRSEMNVSTLELGDSALYLCASSLEGGARRDGELFFGEGSRLTVL.

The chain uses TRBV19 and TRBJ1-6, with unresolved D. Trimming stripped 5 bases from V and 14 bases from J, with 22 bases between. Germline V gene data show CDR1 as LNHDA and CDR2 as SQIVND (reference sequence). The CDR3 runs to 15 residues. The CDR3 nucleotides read TGTGCCAGTAGTTCGACGGTGGGCACCCGAGTGTCCCTCCACTTT. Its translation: CASSSTVGTRVSLHF. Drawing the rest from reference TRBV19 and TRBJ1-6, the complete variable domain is DGGITQSPKYLFRKEGQNVTLSCEQNLNHDAMYWYRQDPGQGLRLIYYSQIVNDFQKGDIAEGYSVSREKKESFPLTVTSAQKNPTAFYLCASSSTVGTRVSLHFGNGTRLTVT.

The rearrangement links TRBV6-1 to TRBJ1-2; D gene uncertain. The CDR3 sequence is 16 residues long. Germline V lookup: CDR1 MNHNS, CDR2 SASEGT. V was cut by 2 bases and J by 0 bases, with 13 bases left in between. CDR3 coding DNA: TGTGCCAGCAGTGAAATGACACATCAAGCTAACTATGGCTACACCTTC. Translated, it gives CASSEMTHQANYGYTF.

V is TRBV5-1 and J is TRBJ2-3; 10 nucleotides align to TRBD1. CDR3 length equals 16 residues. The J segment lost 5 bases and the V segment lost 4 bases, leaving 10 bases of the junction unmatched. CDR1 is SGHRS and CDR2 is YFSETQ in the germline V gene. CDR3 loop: CASSHAGTGVEDTQYF. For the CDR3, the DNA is TGCGCCAGCAGCCATGCCGGGACAGGGGTGGAAGATACGCAGTATTTT.

CDR3 nucleotide sequence: TGCGCCAGCAGTGCCTCCACAGATACGCAGTATTTT. Encoded protein: CASSASTDTQYF. This chain links TRBV10-1 with TRBJ2-3; D ambiguous. The germline V gene encodes CDR1 WNHNN and CDR2 SYGVQD (reference sequence). The CDR3 is made up of 12 amino acids. V lost 4 bases to trimming and J lost 2 bases, with 4 bases between them.